This record covers a single TCR beta chain. What it recognizes is unknown. The entry originates in a study of fetal regulatory T cell absence and autoimmunity. Study observations and caveats: Pancreas TCRs were oligoclonally enriched versus cord blood, some clones over 85-fold.

Germline lookup yields CDR1 LNHDA and CDR2 SQIVND (reference sequence). CDR3 size: 13 residues. Trimming took off 4 bases at V and 2 bases at J, with 8 bases between the two ends. Data came from immunoSEQ multiplex PCR; TCRdb stores just in-frame clones and leaves some out. The data hold some 87,000 clones, with 72% observed a single time. This sequence originates from a male donor with IPEX syndrome. Sequenced material: pancreas tissue. The chain is built from TRBV19 and TRBJ1-2; possibly TRBD1 for D (6 bases). CDR3 region: CASSNQGNYGYTF. The CDR3, as DNA: TGTGCCAGTAGTAACCAGGGGAACTATGGCTACACCTTC.